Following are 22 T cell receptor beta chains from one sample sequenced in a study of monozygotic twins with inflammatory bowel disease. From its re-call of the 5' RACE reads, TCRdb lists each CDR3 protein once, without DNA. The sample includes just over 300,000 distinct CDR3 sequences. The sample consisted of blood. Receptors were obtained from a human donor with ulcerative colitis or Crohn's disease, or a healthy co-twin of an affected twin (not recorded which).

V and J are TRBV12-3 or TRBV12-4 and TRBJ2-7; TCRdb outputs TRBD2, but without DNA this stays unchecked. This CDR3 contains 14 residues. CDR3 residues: CASSPRTFWYEQYF.

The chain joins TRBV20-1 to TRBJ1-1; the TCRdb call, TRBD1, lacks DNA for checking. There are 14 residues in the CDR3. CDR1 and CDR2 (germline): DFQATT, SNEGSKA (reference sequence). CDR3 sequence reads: CSATRGQGESRAFF.

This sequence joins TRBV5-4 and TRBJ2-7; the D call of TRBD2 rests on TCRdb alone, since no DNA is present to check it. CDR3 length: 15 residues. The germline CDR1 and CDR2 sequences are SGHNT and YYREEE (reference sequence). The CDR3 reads CASSPGTSGIYEQYF.

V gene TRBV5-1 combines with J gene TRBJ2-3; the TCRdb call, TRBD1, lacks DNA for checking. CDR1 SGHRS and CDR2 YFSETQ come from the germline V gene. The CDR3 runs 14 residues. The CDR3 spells CASSRDRAADTQYF.

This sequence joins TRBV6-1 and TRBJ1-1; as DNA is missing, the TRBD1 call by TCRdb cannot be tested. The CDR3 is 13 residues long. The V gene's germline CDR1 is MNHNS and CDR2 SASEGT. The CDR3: CATAGHLNTEAFF.

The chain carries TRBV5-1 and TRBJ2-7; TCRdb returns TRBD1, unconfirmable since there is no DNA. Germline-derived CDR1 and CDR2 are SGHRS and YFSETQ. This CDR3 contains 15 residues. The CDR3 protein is CASSESGTGVFEQYF.

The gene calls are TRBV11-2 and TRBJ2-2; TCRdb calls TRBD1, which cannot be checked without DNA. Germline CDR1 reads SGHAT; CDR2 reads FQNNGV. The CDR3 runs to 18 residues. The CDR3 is CASSSLWGQGALTGELFF.

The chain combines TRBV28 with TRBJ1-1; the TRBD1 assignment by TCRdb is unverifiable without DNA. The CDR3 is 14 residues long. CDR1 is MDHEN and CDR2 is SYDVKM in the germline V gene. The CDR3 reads CASRTPSGGTEAFF.

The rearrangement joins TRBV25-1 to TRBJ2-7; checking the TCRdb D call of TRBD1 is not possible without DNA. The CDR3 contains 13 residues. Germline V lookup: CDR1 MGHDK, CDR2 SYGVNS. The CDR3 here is CASMRGRSYEQYF.

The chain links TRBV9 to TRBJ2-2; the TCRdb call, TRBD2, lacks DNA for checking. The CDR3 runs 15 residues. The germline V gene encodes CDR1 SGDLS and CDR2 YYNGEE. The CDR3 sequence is CASSGRTQRTGELFF.

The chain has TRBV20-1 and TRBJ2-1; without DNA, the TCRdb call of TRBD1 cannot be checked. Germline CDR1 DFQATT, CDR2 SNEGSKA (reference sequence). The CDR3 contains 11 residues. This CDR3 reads CSASPRNEQFF.

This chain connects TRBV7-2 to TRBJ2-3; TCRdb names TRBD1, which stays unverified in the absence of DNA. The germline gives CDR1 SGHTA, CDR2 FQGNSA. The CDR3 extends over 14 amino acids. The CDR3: CASGQTRGPDTQYF.

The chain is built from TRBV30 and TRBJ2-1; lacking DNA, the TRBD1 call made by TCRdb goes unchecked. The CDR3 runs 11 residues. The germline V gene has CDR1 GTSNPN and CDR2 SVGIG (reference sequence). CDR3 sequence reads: CAWSVRAEQFF.

The CDR3 is CASSLHTGQPQHF. V and J are TRBV5-1 and TRBJ1-5. This CDR3 has 13 amino acids. The germline gives CDR1 SGHRS, CDR2 YFSETQ.

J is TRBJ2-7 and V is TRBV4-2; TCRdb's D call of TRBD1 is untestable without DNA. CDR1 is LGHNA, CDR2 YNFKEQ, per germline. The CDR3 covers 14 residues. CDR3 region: CASSQAQGHYEQYF.

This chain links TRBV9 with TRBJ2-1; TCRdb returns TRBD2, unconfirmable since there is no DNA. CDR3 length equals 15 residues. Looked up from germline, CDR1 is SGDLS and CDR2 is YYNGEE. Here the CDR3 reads CASSAGLALYNEQFF. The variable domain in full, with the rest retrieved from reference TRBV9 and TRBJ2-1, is DSGVTQTPKHLITATGQRVTLRCSPRSGDLSVYWYQQSLDQGLQFLIQYYNGEERAKGNILERFSAQQFPDLHSELNLSSLELGDSALYFCASSAGLALYNEQFFGPGTRLTVL.

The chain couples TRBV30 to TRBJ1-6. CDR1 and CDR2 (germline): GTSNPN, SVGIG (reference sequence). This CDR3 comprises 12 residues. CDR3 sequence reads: CAWSVQYSPLHF.

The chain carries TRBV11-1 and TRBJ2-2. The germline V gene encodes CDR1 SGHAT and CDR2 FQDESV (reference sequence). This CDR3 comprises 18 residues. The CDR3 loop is CASSFEFRQIPNTGELFF.

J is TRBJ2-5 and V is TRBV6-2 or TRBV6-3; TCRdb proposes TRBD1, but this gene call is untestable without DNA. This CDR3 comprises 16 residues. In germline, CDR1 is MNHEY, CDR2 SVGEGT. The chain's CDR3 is CASKPTGPRYQETQYF.

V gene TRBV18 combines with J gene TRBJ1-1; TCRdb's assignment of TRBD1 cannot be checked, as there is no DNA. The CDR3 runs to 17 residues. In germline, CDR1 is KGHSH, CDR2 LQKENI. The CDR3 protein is CASSPAGGFSLNTEAFF. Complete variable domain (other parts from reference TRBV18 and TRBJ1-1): NAGVMQNPRHLVRRRGQEARLRCSPMKGHSHVYWYRQLPEEGLKFMVYLQKENIIDESGMPKERFSAEFPKEGPSILRIQQVVRGDSAAYFCASSPAGGFSLNTEAFFGQGTRLTVV.

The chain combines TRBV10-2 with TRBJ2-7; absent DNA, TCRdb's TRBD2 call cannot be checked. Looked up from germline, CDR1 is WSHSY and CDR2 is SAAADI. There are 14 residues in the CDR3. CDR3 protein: CASSGGLAVYEQYF.

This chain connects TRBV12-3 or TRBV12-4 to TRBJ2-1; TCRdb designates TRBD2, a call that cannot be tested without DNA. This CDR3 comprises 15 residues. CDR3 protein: CASSLFREDRNEQFF.